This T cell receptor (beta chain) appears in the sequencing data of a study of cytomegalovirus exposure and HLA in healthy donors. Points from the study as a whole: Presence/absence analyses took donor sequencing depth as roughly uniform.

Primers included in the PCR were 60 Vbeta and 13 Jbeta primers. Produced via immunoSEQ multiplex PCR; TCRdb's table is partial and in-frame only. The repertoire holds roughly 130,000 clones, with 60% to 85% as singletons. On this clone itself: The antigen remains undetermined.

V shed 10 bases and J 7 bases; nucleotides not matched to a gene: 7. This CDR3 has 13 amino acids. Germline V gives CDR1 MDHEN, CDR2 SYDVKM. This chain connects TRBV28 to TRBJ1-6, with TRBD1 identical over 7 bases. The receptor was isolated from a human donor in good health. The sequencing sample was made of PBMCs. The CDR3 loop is CATDRALNSPLHF. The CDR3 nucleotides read TGTGCCACCGACAGGGCCCTAAATTCACCCCTCCACTTT.